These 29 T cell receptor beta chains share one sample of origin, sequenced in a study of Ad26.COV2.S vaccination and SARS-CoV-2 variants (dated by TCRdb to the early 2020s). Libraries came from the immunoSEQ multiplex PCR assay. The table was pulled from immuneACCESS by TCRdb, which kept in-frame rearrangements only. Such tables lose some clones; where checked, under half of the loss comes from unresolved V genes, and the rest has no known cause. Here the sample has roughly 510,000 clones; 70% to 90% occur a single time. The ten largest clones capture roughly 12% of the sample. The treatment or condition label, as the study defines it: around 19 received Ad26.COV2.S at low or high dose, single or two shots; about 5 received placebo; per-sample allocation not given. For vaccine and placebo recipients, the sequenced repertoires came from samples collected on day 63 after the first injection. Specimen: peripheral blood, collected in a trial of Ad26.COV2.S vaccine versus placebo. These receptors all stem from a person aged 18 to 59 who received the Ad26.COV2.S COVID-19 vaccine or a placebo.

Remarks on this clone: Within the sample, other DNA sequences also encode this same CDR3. The CDR3 loop reads CASSAGAKNIQYF. The CDR3 coding sequence is TGTGCCAGTAGTGCAGGCGCCAAAAACATTCAGTACTTC. V usage is TRBV19 and J usage is TRBJ2-4; D unresolved. Trimming stripped 5 bases from V and 1 base from J, with 6 bases between. Germline CDR1 reads LNHDA; CDR2 reads SQIVND (reference sequence). There are 13 residues in the CDR3.

The CDR3 reads CASSQGQRAAGELFF. The CDR3 DNA sequence: TGTGCCAGCAGCCAGGGGCAACGCGCGGCCGGGGAGCTGTTTTTT. The gene calls are TRBV11-3 and TRBJ2-2; tentative D call: TRBD1 (6 bases). The V and J ends lost 5 bases and 6 bases respectively, with 16 bases between them. The CDR3 runs to 15 residues. Per the germline V gene, CDR1 is SGHNT and CDR2 is YENEEA.

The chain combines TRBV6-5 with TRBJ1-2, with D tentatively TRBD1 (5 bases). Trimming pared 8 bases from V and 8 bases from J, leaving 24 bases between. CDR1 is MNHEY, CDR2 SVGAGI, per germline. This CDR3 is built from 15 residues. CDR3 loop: CASCIGIGALGGYTF. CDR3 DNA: TGTGCCAGCTGTATCGGGATAGGGGCACTTGGAGGCTACACCTTC.

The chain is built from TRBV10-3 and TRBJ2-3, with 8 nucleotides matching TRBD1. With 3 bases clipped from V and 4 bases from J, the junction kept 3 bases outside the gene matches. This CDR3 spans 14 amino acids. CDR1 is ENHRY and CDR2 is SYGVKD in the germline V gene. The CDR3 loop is CAISDYRGSDTQYF. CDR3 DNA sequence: TGTGCCATCAGTGATTACAGGGGGTCAGATACGCAGTATTTT.

The CDR3 nucleotides read TGTGCCAGCAGCCAGGACAGGGGAACCTACGAGCAGTACTTC. Translation gives CASSQDRGTYEQYF. This chain links TRBV14 with TRBJ2-7; 9 positions match TRBD1. Looked up from germline, CDR1 is SGHDN and CDR2 is FVKESK. Germline trimming cut 3 bases from V and 2 bases from J; bases unmatched to any gene: 2. This CDR3 spans 14 amino acids.

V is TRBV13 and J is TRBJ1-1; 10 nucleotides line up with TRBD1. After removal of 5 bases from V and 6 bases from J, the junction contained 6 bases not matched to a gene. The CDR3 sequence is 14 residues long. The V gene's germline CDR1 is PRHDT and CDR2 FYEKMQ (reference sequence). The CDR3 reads CASSQAGTGAEAFF. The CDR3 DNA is TGTGCCAGCAGCCAAGCCGGGACAGGGGCTGAAGCTTTCTTT.

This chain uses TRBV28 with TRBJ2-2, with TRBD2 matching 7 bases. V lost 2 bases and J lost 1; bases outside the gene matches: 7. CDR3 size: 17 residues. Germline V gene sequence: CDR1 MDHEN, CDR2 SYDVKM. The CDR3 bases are TGTGCCAGCAGTTTAGGTAGCGGGCCCCTGAACACCGGGGAGCTGTTTTTT. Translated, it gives CASSLGSGPLNTGELFF.

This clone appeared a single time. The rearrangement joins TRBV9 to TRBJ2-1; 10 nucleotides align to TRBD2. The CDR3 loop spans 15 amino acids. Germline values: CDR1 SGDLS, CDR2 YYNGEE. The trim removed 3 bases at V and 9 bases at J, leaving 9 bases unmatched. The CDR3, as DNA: TGTGCCAGCAGCGGAGCGGGAGGGCCCTCTGGTGAGCAGTTCTTC. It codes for CASSGAGGPSGEQFF.

The CDR3 nucleotides read TGTGCCAGCAGACGGTCAGGAGTTCGGGGCACCGGGGAGCTGTTTTTT. Protein product: CASRRSGVRGTGELFF. This chain joins TRBV7-9 and TRBJ2-2, with a tentative D call TRBD2 (5 bases). Germline lookup yields CDR1 SEHNR and CDR2 FQNEAQ (reference sequence). This CDR3 is 16 amino acids long. With 6 bases removed from V and 4 bases from J, the gap between germline ends came to 18 bases.

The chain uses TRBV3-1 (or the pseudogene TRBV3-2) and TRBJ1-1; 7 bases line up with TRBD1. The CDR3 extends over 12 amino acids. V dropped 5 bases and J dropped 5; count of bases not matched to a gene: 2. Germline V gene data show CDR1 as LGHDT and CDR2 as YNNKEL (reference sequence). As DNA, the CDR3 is TGTGCCAGCAGCTCACAGGGGACTGAAGCTTTCTTT. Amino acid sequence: CASSSQGTEAFF.

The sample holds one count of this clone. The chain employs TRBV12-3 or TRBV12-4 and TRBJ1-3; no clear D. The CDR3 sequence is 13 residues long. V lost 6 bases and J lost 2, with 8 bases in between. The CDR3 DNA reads TGTGCCAGCAGCACCCCAACTGGAAACACCATATATTTT. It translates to CASSTPTGNTIYF.

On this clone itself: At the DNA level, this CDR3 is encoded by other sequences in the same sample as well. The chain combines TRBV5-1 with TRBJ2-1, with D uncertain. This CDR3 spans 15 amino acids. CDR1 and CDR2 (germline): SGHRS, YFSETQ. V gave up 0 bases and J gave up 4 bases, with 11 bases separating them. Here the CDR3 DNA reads TGCGCCAGCAGCTTGGGGTTAGCTTCTTACAATGAGCAGTTCTTC. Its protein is CASSLGLASYNEQFF.

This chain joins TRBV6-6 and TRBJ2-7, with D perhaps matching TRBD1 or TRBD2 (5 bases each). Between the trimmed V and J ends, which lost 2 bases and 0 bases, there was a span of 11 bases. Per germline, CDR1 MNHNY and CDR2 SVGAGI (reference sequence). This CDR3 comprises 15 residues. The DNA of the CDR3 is TGTGCCAGCAGTTACCTGGGACCCGTCTCCTACGAGCAGTACTTC. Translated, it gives CASSYLGPVSYEQYF.

CDR3: CASRPSTGRETEAFF. CDR3 nucleotide sequence: TGTGCCAGCAGACCATCAACAGGGCGGGAAACTGAAGCTTTCTTT. V is TRBV6-5 and J is TRBJ1-1; the D gene is possibly TRBD1 (6 bases). The CDR3 has 15 amino acids. CDR1 and CDR2 from the germline V gene are MNHEY and SVGAGI. The V gene lost 6 bases and the J gene lost 5 bases, with 19 bases spanning the gap.

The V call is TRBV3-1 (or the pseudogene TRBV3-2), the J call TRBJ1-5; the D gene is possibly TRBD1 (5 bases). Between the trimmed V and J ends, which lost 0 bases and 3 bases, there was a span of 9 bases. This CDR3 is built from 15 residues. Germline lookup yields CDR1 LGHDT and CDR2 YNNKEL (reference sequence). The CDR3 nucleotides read TGTGCCAGCAGCCAAGATCCGACAGCCAATCAGCCCCAGCATTTT. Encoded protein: CASSQDPTANQPQHF.

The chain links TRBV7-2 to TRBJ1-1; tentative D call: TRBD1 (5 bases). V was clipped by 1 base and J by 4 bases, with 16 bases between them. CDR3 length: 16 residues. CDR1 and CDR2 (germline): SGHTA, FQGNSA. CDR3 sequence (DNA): TGTGCCAGCAGCTTAGATATATGGGGGGTTGGCACTGAAGCTTTCTTT. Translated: CASSLDIWGVGTEAFF.

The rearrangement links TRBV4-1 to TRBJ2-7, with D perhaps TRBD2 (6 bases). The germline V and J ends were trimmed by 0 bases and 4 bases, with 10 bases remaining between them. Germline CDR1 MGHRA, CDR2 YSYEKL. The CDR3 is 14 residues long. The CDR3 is CASSQDAGRYEQYF. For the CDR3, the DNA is TGCGCCAGCAGCCAAGATGCGGGGCGATACGAGCAGTACTTC.

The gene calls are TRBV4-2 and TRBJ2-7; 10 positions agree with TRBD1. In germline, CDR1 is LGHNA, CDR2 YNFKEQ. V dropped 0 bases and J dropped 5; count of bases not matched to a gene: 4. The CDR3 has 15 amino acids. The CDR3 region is CASSQEGTGVHEQYF. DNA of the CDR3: TGTGCCAGCAGCCAAGAAGGGACAGGGGTGCACGAGCAGTACTTC.

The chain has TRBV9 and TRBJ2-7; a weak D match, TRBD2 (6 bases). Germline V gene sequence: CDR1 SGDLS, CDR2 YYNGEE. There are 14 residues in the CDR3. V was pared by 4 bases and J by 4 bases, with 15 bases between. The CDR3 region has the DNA TGTGCCAGCAGCACCCACCTCGGGGGTTACGAGCAGTACTTC. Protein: CASSTHLGGYEQYF. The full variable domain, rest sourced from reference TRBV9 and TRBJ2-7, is DSGVTQTPKHLITATGQRVTLRCSPRSGDLSVYWYQQSLDQGLQFLIQYYNGEERAKGNILERFSAQQFPDLHSELNLSSLELGDSALYFCASSTHLGGYEQYFGPGTRLTVT.

CDR3 in amino acids: CAIRADGNAYEQYF. For the CDR3, the DNA is TGTGCCATCAGGGCGGACGGGAACGCCTACGAGCAGTACTTC. The rearrangement uses TRBV10-3 and TRBJ2-7; possible D gene TRBD2, 5 bases. The CDR3 extends over 14 amino acids. V dropped 6 bases and J dropped 2 bases, with 14 bases sitting between them. From germline, CDR1 is ENHRY and CDR2 SYGVKD.

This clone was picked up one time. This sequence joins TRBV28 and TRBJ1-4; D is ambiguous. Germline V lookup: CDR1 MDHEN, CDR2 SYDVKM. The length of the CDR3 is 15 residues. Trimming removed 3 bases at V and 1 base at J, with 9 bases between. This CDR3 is CASSLAGGTNEKLFF. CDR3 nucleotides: TGTGCCAGCAGTTTGGCGGGCGGAACTAATGAAAAACTGTTTTTT.

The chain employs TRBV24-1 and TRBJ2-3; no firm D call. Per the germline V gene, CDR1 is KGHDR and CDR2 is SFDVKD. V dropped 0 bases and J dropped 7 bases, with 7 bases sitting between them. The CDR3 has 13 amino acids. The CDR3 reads CATSDLSGYTQYF. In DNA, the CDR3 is TGTGCCACCAGTGATTTGTCCGGATATACGCAGTATTTT.

The CDR3 reads CASSLARNEQYF. The DNA of the CDR3 is TGCGCCAGCAGCTTGGCACGGAACGAGCAGTACTTC. The chain has TRBV5-1 and TRBJ2-7; D is undetermined. CDR3 length equals 12 residues. V was clipped by 0 bases and J by 5 bases, with 6 bases between them. Looked up from germline, CDR1 is SGHRS and CDR2 is YFSETQ.

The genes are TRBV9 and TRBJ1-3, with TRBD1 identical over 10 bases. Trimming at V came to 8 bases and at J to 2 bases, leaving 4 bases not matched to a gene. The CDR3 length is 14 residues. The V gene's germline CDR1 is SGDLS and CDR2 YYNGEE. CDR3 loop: CARLGQGAGNTIYF. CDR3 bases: TGTGCCAGATTAGGACAGGGGGCTGGAAACACCATATATTTT.

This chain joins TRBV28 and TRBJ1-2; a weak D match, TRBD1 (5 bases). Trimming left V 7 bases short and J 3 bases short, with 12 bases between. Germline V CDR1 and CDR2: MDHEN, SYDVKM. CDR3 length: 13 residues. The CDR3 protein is CASTRGLHYGYTF. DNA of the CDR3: TGTGCCAGCACCCGGGGCCTTCACTATGGCTACACCTTC.

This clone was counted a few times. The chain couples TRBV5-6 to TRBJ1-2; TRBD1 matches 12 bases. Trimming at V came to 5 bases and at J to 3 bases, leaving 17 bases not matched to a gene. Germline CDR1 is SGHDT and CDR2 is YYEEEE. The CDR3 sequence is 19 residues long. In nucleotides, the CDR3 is TGTGCCAGCAGGCCCCGAATAAGGGGACAGGGGGCGCTGGACTATGGCTACACCTTC. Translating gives CASRPRIRGQGALDYGYTF.

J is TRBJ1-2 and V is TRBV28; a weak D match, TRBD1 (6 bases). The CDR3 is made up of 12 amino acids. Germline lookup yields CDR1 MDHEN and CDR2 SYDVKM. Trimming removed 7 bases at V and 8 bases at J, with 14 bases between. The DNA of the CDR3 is TGTGCCAGCACCCCCGGGGGGCTCGGCTACACCTTC. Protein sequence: CASTPGGLGYTF.

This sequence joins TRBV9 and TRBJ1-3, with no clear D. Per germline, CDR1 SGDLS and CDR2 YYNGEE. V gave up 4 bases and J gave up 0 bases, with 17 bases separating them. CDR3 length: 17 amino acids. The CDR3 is CASSPLGQVSSGNTIYF. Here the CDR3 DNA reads TGTGCCAGCAGCCCCCTTGGGCAGGTGAGCTCTGGAAACACCATATATTTT.

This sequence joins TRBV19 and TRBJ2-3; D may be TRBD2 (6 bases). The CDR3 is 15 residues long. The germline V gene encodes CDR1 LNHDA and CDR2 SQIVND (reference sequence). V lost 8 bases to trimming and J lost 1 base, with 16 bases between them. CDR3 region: CASGDAGTRTDTQYF. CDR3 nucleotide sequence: TGTGCCAGTGGAGACGCGGGAACCCGCACAGATACGCAGTATTTT.